Listed below are T cell receptor beta chains from one sample, sequenced in a study of T-cell memory formation after mild COVID-19. TCRdb reprocessed the 5' RACE reads with MiXCR, giving one entry per CDR3 protein. In the table there are approximately 350,000 distinct CDR3 sequences, 13% to 15% of which are singletons. The sample was PBMCs or a T cell subset sorted from them (not recorded which). All receptors derive from a man between 18 and 29 years old who had mild COVID-19 (a few samples of this study predate the infection). Cell type and time point are not known. Each CDR3 is given with its conserved first and last residue. Each record gives: V gene, clone size, D gene, J gene, CDR3 protein, CDR3 DNA. A D gene is named only where the DNA matches it firmly. Clone size is given for some rows only: seen once, a few or many times, or a class if the clone is expanded.

v_gene: TRBV6-5; abundance: few; d_gene: NA; j_gene: TRBJ2-7; CDR3aa: CASSYGSGEQYF; CDR3nt: TGTGCCAGCAGTTACGGCTCGGGAGAGCAGTACTTC
v_gene: TRBV20-1; abundance: NA; d_gene: NA; j_gene: TRBJ2-1; CDR3aa: CSASGGSYNEQFF; CDR3nt: TGCAGTGCTAGCGGGGGTTCCTACAATGAGCAGTTCTTC
v_gene: TRBV28; abundance: NA; d_gene: NA; j_gene: TRBJ2-3; CDR3aa: CASSERGRLLDTQYF; CDR3nt: TGTGCCAGCAGCGAGAGGGGTAGACTACTAGATACGCAGTATTTT
v_gene: TRBV20-1; abundance: NA; d_gene: NA; j_gene: TRBJ2-7; CDR3aa: CSASDRGWAYEQYF; CDR3nt: TGCAGTGCTAGTGACCGAGGTTGGGCTTACGAGCAGTACTTC
v_gene: TRBV10-3; abundance: many; d_gene: TRBD2; j_gene: TRBJ2-3; CDR3aa: CAISNLAGPTDTQYF; CDR3nt: TGTGCCATCAGTAACCTAGCGGGACCCACAGATACGCAGTATTTT
v_gene: TRBV15; abundance: NA; d_gene: NA; j_gene: TRBJ2-1; CDR3aa: CATSRDQRTAGSYNEQFF; CDR3nt: TGTGCCACCAGCAGAGATCAAAGGACTGCCGGCTCCTACAATGAGCAGTTCTTC
v_gene: TRBV9; abundance: few; d_gene: TRBD2; j_gene: TRBJ2-1; CDR3aa: CASLPGRGGSSYNEQFF; CDR3nt: TGTGCCAGCCTCCCGGGGCGGGGGGGAAGCTCCTACAATGAGCAGTTCTTC
v_gene: TRBV18; abundance: few; d_gene: NA; j_gene: TRBJ2-5; CDR3aa: CASSHYGEETQYF; CDR3nt: TGTGCCAGCTCTCACTACGGGGAAGAGACCCAGTACTTC
v_gene: TRBV23-1; abundance: NA; d_gene: TRBD2; j_gene: TRBJ2-1; CDR3aa: CASPPEPQRGFF; CDR3nt: TGCGCCAGCCCCCCGGAACCTCAGCGGGGGTTCTTC
v_gene: TRBV28; abundance: few; d_gene: TRBD1; j_gene: TRBJ2-1; CDR3aa: CASSPQPGQGIGEQFF; CDR3nt: TGTGCCAGCAGTCCACAACCGGGACAGGGGATCGGTGAGCAGTTCTTC
v_gene: TRBV6-2/TRBV6-3; abundance: NA; d_gene: TRBD2; j_gene: TRBJ2-7; CDR3aa: CASSRTSVYEQYF; CDR3nt: TGTGCCAGCAGTAGGACTAGCGTCTACGAGCAGTACTTC
v_gene: TRBV7-8; abundance: few; d_gene: NA; j_gene: TRBJ2-5; CDR3aa: CASSSRRDSRGETQYF; CDR3nt: TGTGCCAGCAGCTCACGCCGGGACTCCCGCGGGGAGACCCAGTACTTC
v_gene: TRBV30; abundance: NA; d_gene: NA; j_gene: TRBJ2-1; CDR3aa: CAWSLTAGIPGNEQFF; CDR3nt: TGTGCCTGGAGTCTTACCGCCGGGATTCCGGGCAATGAGCAGTTCTTC
v_gene: TRBV7-3; abundance: few; d_gene: NA; j_gene: TRBJ2-5; CDR3aa: CASSSRVRETQYF; CDR3nt: TGTGCCAGCAGCTCCAGGGTTCGAGAGACCCAGTACTTC
v_gene: TRBV4-1; abundance: many; d_gene: NA; j_gene: TRBJ1-1; CDR3aa: CASRHTPGHVNTEAFF; CDR3nt: TGCGCCAGCAGACACACTCCGGGACACGTGAACACTGAAGCTTTCTTT
v_gene: TRBV5-1; abundance: few; d_gene: NA; j_gene: TRBJ2-7; CDR3aa: CASGEGQAYEQYF; CDR3nt: TGCGCCAGTGGAGAGGGTCAGGCCTACGAGCAGTACTTC
v_gene: TRBV11-1; abundance: few; d_gene: NA; j_gene: TRBJ1-1; CDR3aa: CASRSGTRHAAFF; CDR3nt: TGTGCCAGCCGCTCGGGTACACGGCACGCGGCTTTCTTT
v_gene: TRBV29-1; abundance: NA; d_gene: TRBD1; j_gene: TRBJ1-5; CDR3aa: CSVRGTDINQPQHF; CDR3nt: TGCAGCGTTCGGGGGACAGATATCAATCAGCCCCAGCATTTT
v_gene: TRBV4-2; abundance: NA; d_gene: NA; j_gene: TRBJ1-1; CDR3aa: CASSQYTARGSTEAFF; CDR3nt: TGTGCCAGCAGCCAGTATACTGCCAGGGGATCAACTGAAGCTTTCTTT
v_gene: TRBV5-1; abundance: NA; d_gene: TRBD2; j_gene: TRBJ2-3; CDR3aa: CASSLEVAGGSDTQYF; CDR3nt: TGCGCCAGCAGCTTGGAGGTAGCGGGGGGCTCAGATACGCAGTATTTT
v_gene: TRBV19; abundance: few; d_gene: NA; j_gene: TRBJ1-5; CDR3aa: CASSIRGSSQPQHF; CDR3nt: TGTGCCAGTAGTATCCGGGGGTCTAGCCAGCCCCAGCATTTT
v_gene: TRBV28; abundance: few; d_gene: NA; j_gene: TRBJ2-1; CDR3aa: CASSFPGRANEQFF; CDR3nt: TGTGCCAGCAGTTTCCCGGGCAGGGCGAATGAGCAGTTCTTC
v_gene: TRBV27; abundance: few; d_gene: NA; j_gene: TRBJ1-1; CDR3aa: CSSRSWGPGNTEAFF; CDR3nt: TGTTCCAGCAGGTCTTGGGGTCCGGGGAACACTGAAGCTTTCTTT
v_gene: TRBV9; abundance: NA; d_gene: NA; j_gene: TRBJ2-7; CDR3aa: CASSVEEGLGDEQYF; CDR3nt: TGTGCCAGCAGCGTAGAAGAGGGGCTCGGGGACGAGCAGTACTTC
v_gene: TRBV2; abundance: NA; d_gene: TRBD1; j_gene: TRBJ2-4; CDR3aa: CASRQGADIQYF; CDR3nt: TGTGCCAGCAGGCAGGGGGCAGACATTCAGTACTTC
v_gene: TRBV10-3; abundance: NA; d_gene: TRBD1; j_gene: TRBJ1-2; CDR3aa: CAISGPGQDYGYTF; CDR3nt: TGTGCCATCAGTGGACCGGGACAGGACTATGGCTACACCTTC
v_gene: TRBV4-2; abundance: many; d_gene: NA; j_gene: TRBJ1-3; CDR3aa: CASSQDLRQVSGNTIYF; CDR3nt: TGTGCCAGCAGCCAAGATCTCAGACAGGTCTCTGGAAACACCATATATTTT
v_gene: TRBV28; abundance: few; d_gene: NA; j_gene: TRBJ2-4; CDR3aa: CASLRGGGNIQYF; CDR3nt: TGTGCCAGCTTGCGGGGAGGTGGAAACATTCAGTACTTC
v_gene: TRBV2; abundance: NA; d_gene: NA; j_gene: TRBJ2-3; CDR3aa: CASSEYGGGGTQYF; CDR3nt: TGTGCCAGCAGTGAATACGGGGGCGGCGGTACGCAGTATTTT
v_gene: TRBV7-2; abundance: many; d_gene: NA; j_gene: TRBJ2-2; CDR3aa: CASSLPSGSGELFF; CDR3nt: TGTGCCAGCAGCTTACCATCAGGGTCCGGGGAGCTGTTTTTT
v_gene: TRBV9; abundance: NA; d_gene: NA; j_gene: TRBJ2-1; CDR3aa: CASSVAPPSNEQFF; CDR3nt: TGTGCCAGCAGCGTAGCCCCACCCAGCAATGAGCAGTTCTTC
v_gene: TRBV7-3; abundance: NA; d_gene: NA; j_gene: TRBJ1-1; CDR3aa: CASAPTGRRNTEAFF; CDR3nt: TGTGCCAGCGCACCTACGGGACGAAGGAACACTGAAGCTTTCTTT
v_gene: TRBV3-1; abundance: NA; d_gene: NA; j_gene: TRBJ1-5; CDR3aa: CASSVHNSNQPQHF; CDR3nt: TGTGCCAGCAGCGTACACAATAGCAATCAGCCCCAGCATTTT
v_gene: TRBV4-1; abundance: few; d_gene: TRBD1; j_gene: TRBJ2-3; CDR3aa: CASSQDQTGASTDTQYF; CDR3nt: TGCGCCAGCAGCCAAGATCAAACAGGGGCCAGCACAGATACGCAGTATTTT
v_gene: TRBV20-1; abundance: few; d_gene: NA; j_gene: TRBJ2-1; CDR3aa: CSARPGANEQFF; CDR3nt: TGCAGTGCCCGACCAGGGGCGAATGAGCAGTTCTTC
v_gene: TRBV5-1; abundance: NA; d_gene: TRBD1; j_gene: TRBJ1-5; CDR3aa: CASSLKTGGYQPQHF; CDR3nt: TGCGCCAGCAGCTTGAAGACAGGGGGTTATCAGCCCCAGCATTTT
v_gene: TRBV12-3/TRBV12-4; abundance: many; d_gene: TRBD2; j_gene: TRBJ2-3; CDR3aa: CASSFNGGGDTQYF; CDR3nt: TGTGCCAGCAGTTTTAACGGGGGGGGAGATACGCAGTATTTT
v_gene: TRBV5-1; abundance: few; d_gene: NA; j_gene: TRBJ2-3; CDR3aa: CASSFWLPPSTDTQYF; CDR3nt: TGCGCCAGCAGCTTTTGGCTTCCACCTAGCACAGATACGCAGTATTTT
v_gene: TRBV3-1; abundance: few; d_gene: NA; j_gene: TRBJ2-2; CDR3aa: CASSQETGWDTGELFF; CDR3nt: TGTGCCAGCAGCCAGGAAACAGGGTGGGACACCGGGGAGCTGTTTTTT
v_gene: TRBV29-1; abundance: NA; d_gene: NA; j_gene: TRBJ2-5; CDR3aa: CSVREGGDQYF; CDR3nt: TGCAGCGTTAGAGAGGGTGGGGACCAGTACTTC
v_gene: TRBV5-1; abundance: few; d_gene: NA; j_gene: TRBJ1-4; CDR3aa: CASSLGAQGVRRHTTNEKLFF; CDR3nt: TGCGCCAGCAGCTTGGGAGCTCAGGGAGTTCGGCGTCATACAACTAATGAAAAACTGTTTTTT
v_gene: TRBV5-1; abundance: few; d_gene: NA; j_gene: TRBJ2-7; CDR3aa: CASSVPNSYEQYF; CDR3nt: TGCGCCAGCAGTGTCCCAAACTCCTACGAGCAGTACTTC
v_gene: TRBV9; abundance: NA; d_gene: NA; j_gene: TRBJ2-3; CDR3aa: CASSVRSQSLTDTQYF; CDR3nt: TGTGCCAGCAGCGTCCGGAGCCAGAGCCTCACAGATACGCAGTATTTT
v_gene: TRBV12-3/TRBV12-4; abundance: NA; d_gene: TRBD2; j_gene: TRBJ2-5; CDR3aa: CASRPGLARKETQYF; CDR3nt: TGTGCCAGCAGACCTGGACTAGCGCGGAAGGAGACCCAGTACTTC
v_gene: TRBV9; abundance: once; d_gene: TRBD1; j_gene: TRBJ1-6; CDR3aa: CASSPRTGVSPLHF; CDR3nt: TGTGCCAGCAGCCCCCGGACAGGGGTTTCACCCCTCCACTTT
v_gene: TRBV20-1; abundance: few; d_gene: NA; j_gene: TRBJ2-7; CDR3aa: CSARDTGTPYEQYF; CDR3nt: TGCAGTGCTAGAGATACGGGAACACCCTACGAGCAGTACTTC
v_gene: TRBV11-2; abundance: NA; d_gene: TRBD2; j_gene: TRBJ2-5; CDR3aa: CASSAMGLVGETQYF; CDR3nt: TGTGCCAGCAGCGCAATGGGACTAGTCGGAGAGACCCAGTACTTC
v_gene: TRBV11-2; abundance: many; d_gene: TRBD1; j_gene: TRBJ1-4; CDR3aa: CASSSRAGTEFREKLFF; CDR3nt: TGTGCCAGCAGCTCCCGTGCCGGGACAGAGTTTAGGGAAAAACTGTTTTTT
v_gene: TRBV3-1; abundance: many; d_gene: NA; j_gene: TRBJ2-3; CDR3aa: CASSPRGTDTQYF; CDR3nt: TGTGCCAGCAGCCCTAGGGGGACAGATACGCAGTATTTT
v_gene: TRBV20-1; abundance: NA; d_gene: NA; j_gene: TRBJ1-2; CDR3aa: CSVPLPSQGYTF; CDR3nt: TGCAGTGTTCCGCTCCCGAGCCAAGGCTACACCTTC
v_gene: TRBV7-2; abundance: many; d_gene: NA; j_gene: TRBJ2-1; CDR3aa: CASSSGFPGSSYNEQFF; CDR3nt: TGTGCCAGCAGCTCAGGATTCCCGGGGAGCTCCTACAATGAGCAGTTCTTC
v_gene: TRBV5-1; abundance: NA; d_gene: NA; j_gene: TRBJ2-7; CDR3aa: CASSSGHGPYEQYF; CDR3nt: TGCGCCAGCAGCTCGGGACATGGGCCCTACGAGCAGTACTTC